The 10 T cell receptor beta chains below all came from one sample that was sequenced in a study of tumor-infiltrating lymphocytes in primary liver carcinoma (dated by TCRdb to about 2017). TCRdb shows the sequencer as Illumina HiSeq 2500. Starting from 450 to 500 ng total RNA, TCRbeta-specific cDNA was produced by reverse transcription with a constant-region primer and ProtoScript II reverse transcriptase. TCRbeta libraries were built with three nested multiplex PCR rounds, a slightly modified ARM-PCR procedure. Each of the first two PCR rounds ran for approximately 9 cycles and used multiplex TRBV1-TRBV30 forward primers together with a Cbeta reverse primer. Through fastp at Q25 and MiXCR, TCRdb rebuilt clones from the public reads, retaining in-frame beta chains. Each CDR3 protein appears once, grouped with its most common genes and DNA. This sample comprises about 120,000 distinct CDR3 sequences, less than 75% of them detected only once. Together, the top ten hold 8.1% of the sample.

Total RNA and DNA were co-extracted without cell sorting from around 20-30 mg of bulk tissue using the AllPrep DNA/RNA mini kit. The sequenced material came from tumor-adjacent normal liver tissue. All receptors derive from a woman aged 55-75 years with primary liver carcinoma and hepatitis B virus infection.

About this clonotype: Since the CDR3 does not end with the conserved phenylalanine or tryptophan, this likely comes from a read error. No DNA is shown, since the ends of the CDR3 on it are uncertain; the CDR3 is the one TCRdb lists. V is TRBV6-6 and J is TRBJ2-7; the table's D gene call, TRBD2, was not cross checked with the DNA. The germline CDR1 and CDR2 sequences are MNHNY and SVGAGI (reference sequence). A total of 15 residues make up the CDR3, ends included. CDR3 region: CASSYSGGSEYEQYI.

The genes are TRBV28 and TRBJ2-6; possibly TRBD1 for D (6 bases). Per the germline V gene, CDR1 is MDHEN and CDR2 is SYDVKM. The CDR3 has 17 residues. V shed 2 bases and J shed 0 bases, with 11 bases lying between them. The CDR3 spells CASSLNRVGSGANVLTF. CDR3 nucleotide sequence: TGTGCCAGCAGTTTAAACAGGGTGGGCTCTGGGGCCAACGTCCTGACTTTC.

The chain is built from TRBV6-5 and TRBJ2-1; 7 nucleotides line up with TRBD2. The CDR3 length is 18 residues. The ends lost 1 base at V and 3 bases at J; junction bases unmatched: 12. Germline V gene sequence: CDR1 MNHEY, CDR2 SVGAGI. The CDR3 bases are TGTGCCAGCAGTTACTTGATTCCTAGCGGAGCGATCTACAATGAGCAGTTCTTC. It codes for CASSYLIPSGAIYNEQFF.

About this clonotype: A much bigger clone sits one base away, suggesting this may be a read error. The V and J genes are TRBV28 and TRBJ1-2; TRBD1 is a possible D gene (6 bases). The CDR3 has 14 residues. V lost 6 bases to trimming and J lost 5 bases, with 16 bases between them. Germline V lookup: CDR1 MDHEN, CDR2 SYDVKM. The CDR3: CASRNRVRAYGYTF. The CDR3 DNA reads as TGTGCCAGCAGAAACAGGGTAAGAGCTTATGGCTACACCTTC.

Comments on this clonotype: One base away lies a much larger clone, so this may be a sequencing read error. V is TRBV28 and J is TRBJ1-3; D remains ambiguous. Germline values: CDR1 MDHEN, CDR2 SYDVKM. The CDR3 is made up of 12 amino acids. V shed 8 bases and J shed 0 bases, with 5 bases lying between them. Here the CDR3 DNA reads TGTGCCAGCTGTGTCTCTGGAAACACCATATATTTT. It specifies CASCVSGNTIYF. The complete variable domain, with remaining parts taken from reference TRBV28 and TRBJ1-3, reads DVKVTQSSRYLVKRTGEKVFLECVQDMDHENMFWYRQDPGLGLRLIYFSYDVKMKEKGDIPEGYSVSREKKERFSLILESASTNQTSMYLCASCVSGNTIYFGEGSWLTVV.

As to this clonotype: An end of the junction differs from the germline gene, which may be a read error. The CDR3 coding sequence is TGTGCCTGCAGCCTATCCGGTACTAGTCTTATCTCCGAGACCCAGTACTTC. Translation: CACSLSGTSLISETQYF. The chain couples TRBV11-3 to TRBJ2-5; tentative D call: TRBD2 (5 bases). The CDR3 sequence is 17 residues long. Germline CDR1 is SGHNT and CDR2 is YENEEA.

A remark on this clonotype: A junction boundary mismatches the germline segment, possibly from a read error. V usage is TRBV29-1 and J usage is TRBJ2-7; 7 bases line up with TRBD1. The CDR3 covers 11 residues. Germline CDR1 SQVTM, CDR2 ANQGSEA. CDR3 residues: CSATDRDEQCF. The CDR3 DNA reads as TGCAGCGCAACCGACAGGGACGAGCAGTGCTTT.

With respect to this clonotype: One end of the junction does not line up with germline, which may come from a read error. The rearrangement uses TRBV6-5 and TRBJ1-2; 8 nucleotides line up with TRBD1. CDR1 and CDR2 (germline): MNHEY, SVGAGI. This CDR3 region has 13 residues. The CDR3 sequence is CASSRGQGLGYTF. In DNA, the CDR3 is TGCGCCAGCAGCCGAGGACAGGGTCTGGGCTACACCTTC.

Points on this clonotype: One base away lies a much larger clone, so this may be a sequencing read error. The chain employs TRBV28 and TRBJ2-1; 7 bases agree with TRBD2. With 5 bases clipped from V and 2 bases from J, the junction kept 15 bases outside the gene matches. Germline V CDR1 and CDR2: MDHEN, SYDVKM. This CDR3 region has 18 residues. CDR3 amino acids: CASSLMSSAGRAYNEQFF. CDR3 nucleotides: TGTGCCAGCAGTCTTATGTCCTCAGCGGGGCGGGCCTACAATGAGCAGTTCTTC.

In regard to this clonotype: A much larger clonotype is one base distant, so this may be a read error. The CDR3 does not close with the conserved phenylalanine or tryptophan, likely indicating a read error. The chain employs TRBV28 and TRBJ2-3; D remains unclear. CDR3 length equals 11 residues. Germline CDR1 MDHEN, CDR2 SYDVKM. V was shortened by 4 bases and J by 6 bases, with 5 bases between the two germline ends. This chain's CDR3 is CASSSPDTQYS. As DNA, the CDR3 is TGTGCCAGCAGTTCCCCGGATACGCAGTATTCT.